The 4 T cell receptor beta chains below all came from one sample that was sequenced in a study of T-cell reconstitution after alpha-beta-depleted transplantation in children. Preparation of the TCRbeta library was carried out with unique molecular identifiers. A single record per CDR3 protein comes from TCRdb applying MiXCR to the PCR reads. The sample includes more than 400,000 distinct CDR3 sequences, 11% seen only once; the top ten take 12% to 15%. Sequencing used PBMCs, mostly from graft donor cells, obtained 180 days after TCRalphabeta/CD19-depleted stem cell transplant. The receptors here all came from a female patient under 10 years old who had a stem cell transplant for aplastic anemia, so the T cells may come from the graft donor.

The rearrangement links TRBV7-2 to TRBJ2-1; D unclear. Between the trimmed V and J ends, which lost 5 bases and 6 bases, there was a span of 8 bases. From germline, CDR1 is SGHTA and CDR2 FQGNSA. The CDR3 is made up of 12 amino acids. The CDR3 DNA reads TGTGCCAGCAGCCCCAGTCGCAATGAGCAGTTCTTC. Protein product: CASSPSRNEQFF.

Points on this clonotype: At one end, the junction sequence differs from germline, possibly due to a read error. This chain links TRBV27 with TRBJ1-2; unclear D gene. The CDR3 runs to 14 residues. CDR1 is MNHEY, CDR2 SMNVEV, per germline (reference sequence). The CDR3 DNA follows: TGTGCCAGCAGTTTAAAGTGGGCGGGCTATGGCTACGCCTTC. Amino acid sequence: CASSLKWAGYGYAF.

This clonotype was observed a few times. V and J are TRBV20-1 and TRBJ1-5; no firm D call. The CDR3 is 15 residues long. Trimming removed 5 bases at V and 1 base at J, with 15 bases between. The germline CDR1 and CDR2 sequences are DFQATT and SNEGSKA (reference sequence). For the CDR3, the DNA is TGCAGTGCTCCGGTAGGGTCTACGAGCAATCAGCCCCAGCATTTT. This sequence encodes CSAPVGSTSNQPQHF.

The chain has TRBV28 and TRBJ2-3; 9 bases align to TRBD1. With V trimmed by 5 bases and J by 1 base, 4 bases remained unmatched. The CDR3 runs 15 residues. Germline CDR1 reads MDHEN; CDR2 reads SYDVKM. The CDR3 DNA is TGTGCCAGCAGTAATGGGGACAGGGGCACAGATACGCAGTATTTT. Translated: CASSNGDRGTDTQYF. Filled out from reference TRBV28 and TRBJ2-3, the complete variable domain reads DVKVTQSSRYLVKRTGEKVFLECVQDMDHENMFWYRQDPGLGLRLIYFSYDVKMKEKGDIPEGYSVSREKKERFSLILESASTNQTSMYLCASSNGDRGTDTQYFGPGTRLTVL.